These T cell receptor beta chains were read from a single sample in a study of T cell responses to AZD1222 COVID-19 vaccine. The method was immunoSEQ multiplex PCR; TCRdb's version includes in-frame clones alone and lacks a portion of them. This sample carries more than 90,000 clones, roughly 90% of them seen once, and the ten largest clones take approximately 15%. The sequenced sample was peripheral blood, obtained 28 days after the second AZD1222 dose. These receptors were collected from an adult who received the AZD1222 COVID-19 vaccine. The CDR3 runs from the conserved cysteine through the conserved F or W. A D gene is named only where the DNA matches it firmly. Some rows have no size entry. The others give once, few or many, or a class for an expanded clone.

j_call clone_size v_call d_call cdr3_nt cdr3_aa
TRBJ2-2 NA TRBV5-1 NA TGCGCCAGCAGCCCTGGACTCAACACCGGGGAGCTGTTTTTT CASSPGLNTGELFF
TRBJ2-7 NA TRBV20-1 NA TGCAGTGCTAGAGATCGGGGCGAGCAGTACTTC CSARDRGEQYF
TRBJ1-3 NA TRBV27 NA TGTGCCAGCAGACCAGTAACTGGAAACACCATATATTTT CASRPVTGNTIYF
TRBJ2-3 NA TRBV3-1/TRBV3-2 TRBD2 TGTGCCAGCAGCCAAACTAGCGGGAGCGTTGATACGCAGTATTTT CASSQTSGSVDTQYF
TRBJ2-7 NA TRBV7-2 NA TGTGCCAGCAGCCCTGGCTACACTACAGGAGGCGTGTGGGATTACGAGCAGTACTTC CASSPGYTTGGVWDYEQYF
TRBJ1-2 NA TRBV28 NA TGTGCCAGCTATAAAGGATATAACTCCCTCGGCTACACCTTC CASYKGYNSLGYTF
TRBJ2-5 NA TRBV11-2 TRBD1 TGTGCCAGCAGCTTAGCCCAAAAGGACAGGCGCTTTGGGGAAGCCCAGTACTTC CASSLAQKDRRFGEAQYF
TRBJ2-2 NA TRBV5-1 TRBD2 TGCGCCAGCAGCTTGGTCACTAGCGGTACCGGGGAGCTGTTTTTT CASSLVTSGTGELFF
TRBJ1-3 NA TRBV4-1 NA TGCGCCAGCAGCCTTCTCGGGACGCCTGGAAACACCATATATTTT CASSLLGTPGNTIYF
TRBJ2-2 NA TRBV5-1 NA TGCGCCAGCAGCTTGACAGGGTTCGCGAACACCGGGGAGCTGTTTTTT CASSLTGFANTGELFF
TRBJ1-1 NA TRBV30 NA TGTGCCTGGAGCTCATTTGTTACCGCTGAAGCTTTCTTT CAWSSFVTAEAFF
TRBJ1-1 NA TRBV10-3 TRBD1 TGTGCCATCAGTGGACAGGGTCTGGACACTGAAGCTTTCTTT CAISGQGLDTEAFF
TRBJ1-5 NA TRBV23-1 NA TGCGCCAGCAGTCAGTCGGGGTACACGGGCGGAGAGCCCCAGCATTTT CASSQSGYTGGEPQHF
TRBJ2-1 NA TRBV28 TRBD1 TGTGCCAGCAGTTTCCATGGGACAGGGATCAATGAGCAGTTCTTC CASSFHGTGINEQFF
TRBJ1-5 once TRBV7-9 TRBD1 TGTGCCAGCAGCTTATGGACAGGGTCAAGGGTCAATAGCAATCAGCCCCAGCATTTT CASSLWTGSRVNSNQPQHF
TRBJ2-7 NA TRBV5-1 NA TGCGCCAGCACCTGGACGGACAGCTCCTACGAGCAGTACTTC CASTWTDSSYEQYF
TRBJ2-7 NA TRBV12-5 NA TGTGCTAGTGGTTTGGTGGTTCGGGACGGCTACGAGCAGTACTTC CASGLVVRDGYEQYF
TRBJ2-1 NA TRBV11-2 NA TGTGCCAGCAGCTTAGGTGAGCGCGAGCAGTTCTTC CASSLGEREQFF
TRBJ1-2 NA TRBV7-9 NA TGTGCCAGCAGCTATAGCGTAGGGGGGTACCACGTATCTTATGGCTACACCTTC CASSYSVGGYHVSYGYTF
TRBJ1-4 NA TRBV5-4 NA TGTGCCAGCAGTCGTCAGGGGCGGGCTAATGAAAAACTGTTTTTT CASSRQGRANEKLFF
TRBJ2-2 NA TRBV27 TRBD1 TGTGTCACAGCGGGCTTTCCTTGGACAGGGGGCACCGGGGAGCTGTTTTTT CVTAGFPWTGGTGELFF
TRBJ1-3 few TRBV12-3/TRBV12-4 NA TGTGCCAGCAGCATGACAGGAAACACCATATATTTT CASSMTGNTIYF
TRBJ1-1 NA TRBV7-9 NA TGTGCCAGTCACAGGGAATGGAACACTGAAGCTTTCTTT CASHREWNTEAFF
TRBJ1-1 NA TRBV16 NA TGTGCCAGCAGCCGGGCCAATGGTGGGGATGAAGCTTTCTTT CASSRANGGDEAFF
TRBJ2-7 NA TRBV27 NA TGTGCCAGCAGTTTAGACTCCTACGAGCAGTACTTC CASSLDSYEQYF
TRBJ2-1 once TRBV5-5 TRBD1 TGTGCCAGCAGCTGGGGACAGAGCTCCTACAATGAGCAGTTCTTC CASSWGQSSYNEQFF
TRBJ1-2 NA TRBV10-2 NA TGCGCCAGCAGTGGGGGGACCTTCACCTATGGCTACACCTTC CASSGGTFTYGYTF
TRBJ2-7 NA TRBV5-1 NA TGCGCCAGCAGCTTGGTAGGGAACTCCTACGAGCAGTACTTC CASSLVGNSYEQYF
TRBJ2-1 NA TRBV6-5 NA TGTGCCAGCAGTTCAGTCGGGTTTCACTACAATGAGCAGTTCTTC CASSSVGFHYNEQFF
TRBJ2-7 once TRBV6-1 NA TGTGCCAGCAGTGAAAAGGTCCGGGGGACGGGGCGGGACGAGCAGTACTTC CASSEKVRGTGRDEQYF
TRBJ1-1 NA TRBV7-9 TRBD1 TGTGCCAGCAGCTCCACGACAGGGGATACTGAAGCTTTCTTT CASSSTTGDTEAFF
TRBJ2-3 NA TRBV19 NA TGTGCCAGTAGTACTAGCGCAGATACGCAGTATTTT CASSTSADTQYF
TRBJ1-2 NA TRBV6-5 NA TGTGCCAGCAGTTACTCGGGGGCGGACTATGGCTACACCTTC CASSYSGADYGYTF
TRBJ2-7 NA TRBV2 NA TGTGCCAGCAGTGGAAGGCAGGGACCTTCACCTTCCTACGAGCAGTACTTC CASSGRQGPSPSYEQYF
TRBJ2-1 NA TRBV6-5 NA TGTGCCAGCAGTTACTCGACAGCCGGGACAGAGCAGTTCTTC CASSYSTAGTEQFF
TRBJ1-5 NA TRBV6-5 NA TGTGCCAGCAGTTACTCCTACGGGAGTCAGCCCCAGCATTTT CASSYSYGSQPQHF
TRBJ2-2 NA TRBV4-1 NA TGCGCCAGCAGCCCAAGAGGGCAGACGAACACCGGGGAGCTGTTTTTT CASSPRGQTNTGELFF
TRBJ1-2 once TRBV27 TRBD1 TGTGCCAGCAGTTTACTACGGGGACAGGGCTTCTATGGCTACACCTTC CASSLLRGQGFYGYTF
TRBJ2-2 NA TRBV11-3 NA TGTGCCAGCAGCGGAGACAGAAACACCGGGGAGCTGTTTTTT CASSGDRNTGELFF
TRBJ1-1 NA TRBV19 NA TGTGCCAGTAGTATACAGGGGTCGGGCACTGAAGCTTTCTTT CASSIQGSGTEAFF
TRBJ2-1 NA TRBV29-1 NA TGCAGCGTTTCCAGGGTAATGATCAATGAGCAGTTCTTC CSVSRVMINEQFF
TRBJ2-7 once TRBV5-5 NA TGTGCCAGCAGTGACCGGGGCGGACCCTACGAGCAGTACTTC CASSDRGGPYEQYF
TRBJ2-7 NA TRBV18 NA TGTGCCAGCTCACCAATGACCTTGGGAAGCTCCTACGAGCAGTACTTC CASSPMTLGSSYEQYF
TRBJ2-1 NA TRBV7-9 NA TGTGCCAGCAGTCCGTCAGGGAGTTCCTACAATGAGCAGTTCTTC CASSPSGSSYNEQFF
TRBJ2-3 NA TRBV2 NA TGTGCCAGCGGGAATGACAGAAATACGCAGTATTTT CASGNDRNTQYF
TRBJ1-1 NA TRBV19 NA TGTGCCAGTTCAGGTGGAATGAACACTGAAGCTTTCTTT CASSGGMNTEAFF
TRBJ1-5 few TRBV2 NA TGTGCCAGCAACACGGGCAACAATCAGCCCCAGCATTTT CASNTGNNQPQHF
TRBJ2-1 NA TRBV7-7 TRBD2 TGTGCCAGCAGCCTACTAGCGGGAGGGATCAATGAGCAGTTCTTC CASSLLAGGINEQFF
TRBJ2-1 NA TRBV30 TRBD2 TGTGCCTGGAGTGTACGGCGGGAGTCCTACAATGAGCAGTTCTTC CAWSVRRESYNEQFF
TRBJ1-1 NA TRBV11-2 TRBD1 TGTGCCAGCAGCTTAACTCAGGGGGTCACTGAAGCTTTCTTT CASSLTQGVTEAFF
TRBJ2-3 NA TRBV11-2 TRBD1 TGTGCCAGCAGCGGGTCAGGGGGTACGGGAGATACGCAGTATTTT CASSGSGGTGDTQYF
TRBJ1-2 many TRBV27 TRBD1 TGTGCCAGCAGTTTAATGGGACAGGGGAGTGGCTACACCTTC CASSLMGQGSGYTF
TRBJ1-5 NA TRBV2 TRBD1 TGTGCCAGCTCGACAGGGACCTATGATCAGCCCCAGCATTTT CASSTGTYDQPQHF
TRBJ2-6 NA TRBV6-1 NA TGTGCCAGCAGTGAAGTTTGGGGGGAGTCTGGGGCCAACGTCCTGACTTTC CASSEVWGESGANVLTF